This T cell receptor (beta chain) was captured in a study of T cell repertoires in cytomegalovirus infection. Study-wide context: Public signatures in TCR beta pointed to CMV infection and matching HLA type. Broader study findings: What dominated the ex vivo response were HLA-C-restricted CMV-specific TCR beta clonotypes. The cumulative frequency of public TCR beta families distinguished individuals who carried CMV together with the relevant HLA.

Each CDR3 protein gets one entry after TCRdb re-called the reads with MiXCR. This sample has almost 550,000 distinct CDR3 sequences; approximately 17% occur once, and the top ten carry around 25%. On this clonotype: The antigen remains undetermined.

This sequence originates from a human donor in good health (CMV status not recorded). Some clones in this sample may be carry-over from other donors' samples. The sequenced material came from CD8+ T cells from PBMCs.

This CDR3 is CATSGGLDNEQFF. The CDR3 DNA sequence: TGTGCCACCAGCGGCGGGTTGGACAATGAGCAGTTCTTC. The chain uses TRBV24-1 and TRBJ2-1, with a possible D match to TRBD2 (5 bases). Trimming stripped 7 bases from V and 5 bases from J, with 11 bases between. Per the germline V gene, CDR1 is KGHDR and CDR2 is SFDVKD. There are 13 residues in the CDR3.